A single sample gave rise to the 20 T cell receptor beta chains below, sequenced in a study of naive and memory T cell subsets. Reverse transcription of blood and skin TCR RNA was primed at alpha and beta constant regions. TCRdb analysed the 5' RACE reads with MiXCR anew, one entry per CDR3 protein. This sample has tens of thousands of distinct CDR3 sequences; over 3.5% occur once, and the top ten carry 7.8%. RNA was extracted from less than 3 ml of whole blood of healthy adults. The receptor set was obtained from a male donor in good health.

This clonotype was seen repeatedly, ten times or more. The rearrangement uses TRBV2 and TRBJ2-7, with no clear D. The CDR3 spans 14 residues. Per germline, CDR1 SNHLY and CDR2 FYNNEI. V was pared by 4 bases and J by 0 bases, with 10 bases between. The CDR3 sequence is CASSAQIISYEQYF. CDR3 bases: TGTGCCAGCAGTGCCCAGATTATCTCCTACGAGCAGTACTTC.

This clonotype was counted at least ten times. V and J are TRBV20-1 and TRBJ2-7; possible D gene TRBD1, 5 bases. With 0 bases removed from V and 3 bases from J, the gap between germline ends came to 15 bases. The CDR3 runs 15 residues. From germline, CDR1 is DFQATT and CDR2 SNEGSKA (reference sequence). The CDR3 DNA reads TGCAGTGCTAGAGAAGGGCAGGGTTTAGTCTACGAGCAGTACTTC. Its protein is CSAREGQGLVYEQYF.

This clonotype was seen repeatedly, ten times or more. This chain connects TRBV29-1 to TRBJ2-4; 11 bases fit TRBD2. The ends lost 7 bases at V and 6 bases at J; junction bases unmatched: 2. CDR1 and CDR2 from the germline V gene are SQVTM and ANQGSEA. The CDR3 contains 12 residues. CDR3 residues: CSAGTSGNIQYF. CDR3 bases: TGCAGCGCTGGGACTAGCGGAAACATTCAGTACTTC.

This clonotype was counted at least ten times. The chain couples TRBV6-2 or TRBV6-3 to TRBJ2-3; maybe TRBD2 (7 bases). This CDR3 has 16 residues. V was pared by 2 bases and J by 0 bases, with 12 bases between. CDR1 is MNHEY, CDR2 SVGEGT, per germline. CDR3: CASSYGRGASTDTQYF. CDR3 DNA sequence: TGTGCCAGCAGTTACGGTCGGGGGGCGAGCACAGATACGCAGTATTTT.

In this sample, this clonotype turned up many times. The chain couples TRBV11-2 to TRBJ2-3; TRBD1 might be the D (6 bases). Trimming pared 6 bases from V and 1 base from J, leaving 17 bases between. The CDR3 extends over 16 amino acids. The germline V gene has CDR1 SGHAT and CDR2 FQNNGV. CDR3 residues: CASSQGGQSGTDTQYF. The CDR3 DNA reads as TGTGCCAGCAGTCAAGGAGGACAGTCGGGCACAGATACGCAGTATTTT.

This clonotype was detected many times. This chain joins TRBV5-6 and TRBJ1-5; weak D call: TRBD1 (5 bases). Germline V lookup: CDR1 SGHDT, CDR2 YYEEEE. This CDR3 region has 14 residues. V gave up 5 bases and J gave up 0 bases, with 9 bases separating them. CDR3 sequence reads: CASRAGGSNQPQHF. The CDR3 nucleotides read TGTGCCAGCAGGGCTGGGGGTAGCAATCAGCCCCAGCATTTT.

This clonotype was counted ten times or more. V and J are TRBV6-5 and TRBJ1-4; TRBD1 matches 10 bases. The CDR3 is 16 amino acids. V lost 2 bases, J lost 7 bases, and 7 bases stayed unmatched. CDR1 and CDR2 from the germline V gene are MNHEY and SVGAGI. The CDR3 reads CASSYGTGAKREKLFF. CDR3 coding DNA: TGTGCCAGCAGTTACGGGACAGGGGCCAAGCGTGAAAAACTGTTTTTT.

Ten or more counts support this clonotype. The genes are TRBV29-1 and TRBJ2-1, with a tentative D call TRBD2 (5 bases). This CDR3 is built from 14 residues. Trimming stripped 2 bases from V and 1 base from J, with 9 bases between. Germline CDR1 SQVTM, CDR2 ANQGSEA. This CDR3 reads CSVEQERSYNEQFF. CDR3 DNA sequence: TGCAGCGTTGAACAAGAGCGGTCCTACAATGAGCAGTTCTTC.

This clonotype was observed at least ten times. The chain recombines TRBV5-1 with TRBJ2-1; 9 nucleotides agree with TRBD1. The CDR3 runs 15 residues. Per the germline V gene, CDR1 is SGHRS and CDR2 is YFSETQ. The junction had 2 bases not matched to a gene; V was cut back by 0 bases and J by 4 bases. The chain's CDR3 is CASSLGTGVYNEQFF. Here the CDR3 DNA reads TGCGCCAGCAGCTTGGGGACAGGGGTTTACAATGAGCAGTTCTTC.

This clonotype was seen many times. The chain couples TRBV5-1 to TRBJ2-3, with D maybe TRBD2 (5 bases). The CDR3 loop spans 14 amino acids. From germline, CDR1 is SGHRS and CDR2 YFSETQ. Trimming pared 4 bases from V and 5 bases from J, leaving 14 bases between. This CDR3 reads CASSRSTSGDTQYF. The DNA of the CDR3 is TGCGCCAGCAGCCGGTCTACAAGCGGAGATACGCAGTATTTT.

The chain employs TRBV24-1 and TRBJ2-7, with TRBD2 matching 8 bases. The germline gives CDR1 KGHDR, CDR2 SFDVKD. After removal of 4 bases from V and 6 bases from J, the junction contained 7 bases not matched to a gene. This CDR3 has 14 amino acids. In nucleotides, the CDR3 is TGTGCCACCAGTGACAGAGCGGGAGCGGGCGAGCAGTACTTC. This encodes CATSDRAGAGEQYF.

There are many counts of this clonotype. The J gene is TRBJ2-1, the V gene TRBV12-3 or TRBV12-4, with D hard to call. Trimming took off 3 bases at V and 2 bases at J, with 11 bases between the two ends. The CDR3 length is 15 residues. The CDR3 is CASSLKTSPYNEQFF. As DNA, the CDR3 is TGTGCCAGCAGTTTGAAGACTTCCCCCTACAATGAGCAGTTCTTC.

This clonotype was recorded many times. For the CDR3, the DNA is TGTGCCACCAGCATGACAGGGGACTCACTTTCCATGAACACTGAAGCTTTCTTT. Protein product: CATSMTGDSLSMNTEAFF. The rearrangement uses TRBV24-1 and TRBJ1-1; 8 bases match TRBD1. Germline assignment: CDR1 KGHDR and CDR2 SFDVKD. The CDR3 is 18 amino acids. The V gene end was trimmed by 7 bases and the J gene end by 0 bases; junction bases not matched to a gene: 15.

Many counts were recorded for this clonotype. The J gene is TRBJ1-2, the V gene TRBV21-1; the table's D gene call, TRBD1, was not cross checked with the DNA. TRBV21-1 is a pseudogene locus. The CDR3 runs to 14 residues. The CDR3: CASILRDRGLGYTF. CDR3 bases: TGTGCCAGCATCCTCCGGGACAGGGGGCTTGGCTACACCTTC.

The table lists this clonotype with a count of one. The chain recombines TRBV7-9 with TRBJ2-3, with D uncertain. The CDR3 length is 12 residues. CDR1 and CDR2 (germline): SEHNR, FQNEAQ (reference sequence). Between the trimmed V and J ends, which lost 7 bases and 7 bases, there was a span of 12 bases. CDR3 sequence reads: CASNDASNTQYF. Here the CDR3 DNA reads TGTGCCAGCAACGATGCGTCGAATACGCAGTATTTT.

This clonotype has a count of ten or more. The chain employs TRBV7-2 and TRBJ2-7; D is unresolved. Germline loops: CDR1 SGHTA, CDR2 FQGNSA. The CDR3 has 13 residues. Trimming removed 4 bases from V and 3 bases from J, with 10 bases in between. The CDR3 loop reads CASSSGRIYEQYF. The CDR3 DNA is TGTGCCAGCAGCTCAGGACGCATCTACGAGCAGTACTTC. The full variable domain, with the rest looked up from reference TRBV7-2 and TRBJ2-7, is GAGVSQSPSNKVTEKGKDVELRCDPISGHTALYWYRQSLGQGLEFLIYFQGNSAPDKSGLPSDRFSAERTGGSVSTLTIQRTQQEDSAVYLCASSSGRIYEQYFGPGTRLTVT.

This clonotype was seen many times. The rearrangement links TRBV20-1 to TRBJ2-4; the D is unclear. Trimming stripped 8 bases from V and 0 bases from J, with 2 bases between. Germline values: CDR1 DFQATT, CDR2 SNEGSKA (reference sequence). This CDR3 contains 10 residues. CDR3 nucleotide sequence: TGCAGTCTAGCCAAAAACATTCAGTACTTC. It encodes CSLAKNIQYF.

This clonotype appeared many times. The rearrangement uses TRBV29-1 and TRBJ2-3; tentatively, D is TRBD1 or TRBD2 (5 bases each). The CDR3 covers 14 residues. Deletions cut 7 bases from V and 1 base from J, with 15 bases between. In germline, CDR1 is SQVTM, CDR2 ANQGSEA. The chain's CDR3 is CSAVPGRGTDTQYF. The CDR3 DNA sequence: TGCAGCGCAGTTCCGGGGCGCGGCACAGATACGCAGTATTTT.

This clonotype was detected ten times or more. The chain's CDR3 is CASTGTGREKLFF. In DNA, the CDR3 is TGTGCCAGCACCGGGACAGGGCGTGAAAAACTGTTTTTT. The chain joins TRBV6-6 to TRBJ1-4; 9 nucleotides agree with TRBD1. V trimming: 7 bases; J trimming: 7 bases; junction bases outside the gene matches: 4. Per the germline V gene, CDR1 is MNHNY and CDR2 is SVGAGI (reference sequence). The CDR3 has 13 amino acids.

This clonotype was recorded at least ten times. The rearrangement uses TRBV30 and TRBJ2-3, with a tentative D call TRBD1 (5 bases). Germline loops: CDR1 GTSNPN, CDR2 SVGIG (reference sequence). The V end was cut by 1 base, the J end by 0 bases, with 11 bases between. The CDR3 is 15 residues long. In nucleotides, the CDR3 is TGTGCCTGGAGTGACAGGTTGCCTAGCACAGATACGCAGTATTTT. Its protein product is CAWSDRLPSTDTQYF.